This T cell receptor beta chain is from a study of T cell repertoires in cytomegalovirus infection. At the level of the study: Public TCR beta signatures were indicative of both CMV infection and a matching HLA type.

This clonotype was detected a few times. Its target is unknown. Study-wide results and caveats: Identification of carriers of CMV plus the relevant HLA was performed using cumulative public TCR beta family frequency. Across the ex vivo response, the dominant clonotypes were HLA-C-restricted CMV-specific TCR beta clonotypes.

Germline V gene lookup returns CDR1 LNHDA and CDR2 SQIVND (reference sequence). CDR3 length: 15 amino acids. Trimming took 3 bases from V and 0 from J, leaving 8 bases between them. TCRdb reanalysed the reads using MiXCR and keeps one entry per CDR3 protein. Among more than 400,000 distinct CDR3 sequences listed, less than 30% were seen once. The chain carries TRBV19 and TRBJ1-4, with D hard to call. This receptor was taken from a human donor in good health (CMV status not recorded). Some clones in this sample may be carry-over from other donors' samples. Source material: PBMCs. The DNA for the CDR3 is TGTGCCAGTAGTATCGGGGTGGCAACTAATGAAAAACTGTTTTTT. Translating gives CASSIGVATNEKLFF.